This T cell receptor beta chain was sequenced during a study of identifying expanded T cells in peripheral blood. Clones were read by immunoSEQ multiplex PCR, and TCRdb kept only the in-frame ones, dropping some. This sample has more than 70,000 clones, with about 90% found just once. Germline V gene lookup returns CDR1 SGHVS and CDR2 FNYEAQ. This CDR3 spans 18 amino acids. Trimming took off 2 bases at V and 1 base at J, with 21 bases between the two ends. Turning to this clone: Its antigen is undetermined.

Study-level points and caveats: Over two and four weeks, about 17 and 20 clones changed, versus around 1.3 between replicates.

The clonotype originates from a person aged 18 to 75 in good health. The sample consisted of blood. J is TRBJ2-7 and V is TRBV7-6; D is unresolved. The CDR3: CASSLPPGGQEVSYEQYF. The DNA of the CDR3 is TGTGCCAGCAGCTTACCCCCGGGTGGTCAAGAAGTGTCCTACGAGCAGTACTTC.